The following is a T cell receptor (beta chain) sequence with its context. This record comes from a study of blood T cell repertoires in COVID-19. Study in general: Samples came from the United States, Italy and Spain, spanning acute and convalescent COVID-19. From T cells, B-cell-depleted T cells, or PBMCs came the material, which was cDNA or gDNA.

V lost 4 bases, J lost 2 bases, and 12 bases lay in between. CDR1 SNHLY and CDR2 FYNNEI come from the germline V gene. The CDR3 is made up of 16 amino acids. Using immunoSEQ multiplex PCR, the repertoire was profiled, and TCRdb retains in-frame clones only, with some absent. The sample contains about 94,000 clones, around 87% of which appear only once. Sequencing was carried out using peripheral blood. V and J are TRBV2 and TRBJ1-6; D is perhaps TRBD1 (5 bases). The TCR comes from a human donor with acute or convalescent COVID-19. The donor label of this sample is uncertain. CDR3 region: CASSGGRPTYNSPLHF. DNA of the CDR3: TGTGCCAGCAGTGGGGGCAGGCCAACCTATAATTCACCCCTCCACTTT.